This TCR beta chain was captured in a study of T-cell memory formation after mild COVID-19. TCRdb reprocessed the 5' RACE reads via MiXCR and lists one record per CDR3 protein. Among approximately 340,000 distinct CDR3 sequences listed, around a sixth were seen once. Sequences were obtained from PBMCs or a T cell subset sorted from them (not recorded which). This TCR derives from a man aged 18 to 29 who had mild COVID-19 (a few samples of this study predate the infection). Cell type and time point are not known.

The CDR3 DNA reads TGCAGTGCAGGACCAGCGGGGAGCACAGATACGCAGTATTTT. Its protein is CSAGPAGSTDTQYF. The V and J genes are TRBV20-1 and TRBJ2-3, with 7 bases aligning to TRBD2. CDR1 DFQATT and CDR2 SNEGSKA come from the germline V gene (reference sequence). Germline trimming cut 6 bases from V and 0 bases from J; bases unmatched to any gene: 6. The CDR3 has 14 amino acids.